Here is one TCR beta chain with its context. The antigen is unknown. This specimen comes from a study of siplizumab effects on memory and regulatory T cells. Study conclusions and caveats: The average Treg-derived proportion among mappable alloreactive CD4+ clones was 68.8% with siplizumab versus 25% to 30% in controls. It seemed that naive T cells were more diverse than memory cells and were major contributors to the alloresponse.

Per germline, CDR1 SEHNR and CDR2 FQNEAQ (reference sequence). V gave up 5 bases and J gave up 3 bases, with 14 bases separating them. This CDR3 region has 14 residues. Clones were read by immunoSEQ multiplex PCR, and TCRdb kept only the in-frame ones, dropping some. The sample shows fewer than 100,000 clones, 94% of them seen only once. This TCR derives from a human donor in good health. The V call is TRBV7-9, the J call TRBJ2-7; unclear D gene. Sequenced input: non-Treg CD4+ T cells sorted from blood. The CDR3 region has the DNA TGTGCCAGCAGCACGACCGGCGCGAACTACGAGCAGTACTTC. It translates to CASSTTGANYEQYF. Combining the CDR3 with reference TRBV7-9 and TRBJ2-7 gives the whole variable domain DTGVSQNPRHKITKRGQNVTFRCDPISEHNRLYWYRQTLGQGPEFLTYFQNEAQLEKSRLLSDRFSAERPKGSFSTLEIQRTEQGDSAMYLCASSTTGANYEQYFGPGTRLTVT.